The 32 T cell receptor beta chains given below trace back to one sample, sequenced in a study of blood T cell repertoires in COVID-19. TCRdb's table, derived via immunoSEQ multiplex PCR, lists solely in-frame clones and lacks some. The table lists 25,000 to 35,000 clones, approximately 85% of them singletons. The material sequenced was peripheral blood. These receptors were taken from a man at least 80 years old with active COVID-19.

V usage is TRBV6-1 and J usage is TRBJ2-5; TRBD2 matches 10 bases. Germline assignment: CDR1 MNHNS and CDR2 SASEGT. The CDR3 runs to 18 residues. With V trimmed by 3 bases and J by 4 bases, 14 bases remained unmatched. The CDR3 reads CASSEGVAGGWGGETQYF. CDR3 sequence (DNA): TGTGCCAGCAGTGAGGGTGTAGCGGGGGGATGGGGTGGAGAGACCCAGTACTTC.

This clone was detected once. This chain joins TRBV2 and TRBJ1-1; no definite D call. The CDR3 has 13 amino acids. Germline V gene lookup returns CDR1 SNHLY and CDR2 FYNNEI. V dropped 8 bases and J dropped 4 bases, with 14 bases sitting between them. The CDR3 protein is CASSGPRGTEAFF. The CDR3 DNA reads TGTGCCAGCTCTGGCCCCCGGGGCACTGAAGCTTTCTTT.

This clone occurred once. The chain recombines TRBV2 with TRBJ1-3, with unresolved D. CDR1 SNHLY and CDR2 FYNNEI come from the germline V gene. Trimming pared 5 bases from V and 0 bases from J, leaving 5 bases between. This CDR3 has 13 amino acids. The CDR3 region has the DNA TGTGCCAGCAGTCAGAACTCTGGAAACACCATATATTTT. It translates to CASSQNSGNTIYF.

This clone was seen only once. This chain links TRBV29-1 with TRBJ2-3, with 8 bases identical to TRBD1. The CDR3 has 12 amino acids. The J segment lost 4 bases and the V segment lost 8 bases, leaving 5 bases of the junction unmatched. The germline V gene has CDR1 SQVTM and CDR2 ANQGSEA. The CDR3 DNA is TGCAGCTCCGGACAGGGTGCAGATACGCAGTATTTT. Amino acids: CSSGQGADTQYF.

Only a few counts were recorded for this clone. The chain links TRBV6-5 to TRBJ1-2, with 8 bases aligning to TRBD1. Per germline, CDR1 MNHEY and CDR2 SVGAGI. J was trimmed by 4 bases and V by 4 bases; bases with no gene match: 8. The CDR3 has 15 residues. CDR3 amino acids: CASSSRDRTPYGYTF. The CDR3 bases are TGTGCCAGCAGTTCCAGGGACAGGACCCCCTATGGCTACACCTTC.

V and J are TRBV2 and TRBJ1-2, with 8 bases identical to TRBD1. CDR1 and CDR2 (germline): SNHLY, FYNNEI. The CDR3 is 14 amino acids. Germline trimming cut 6 bases from V and 2 bases from J; bases unmatched to any gene: 5. The CDR3 sequence: CASRNRGGNYGYTF. The CDR3 coding sequence is TGTGCCAGCAGGAACAGGGGGGGGAACTATGGCTACACCTTC. The full variable domain, in which reference TRBV2 and TRBJ1-2 provide the parts outside the CDR3, is EPEVTQTPSHQVTQMGQEVILRCVPISNHLYFYWYRQILGQKVEFLVSFYNNEISEKSEIFDDQFSVERPDGSNFTLKIRSTKLEDSAMYFCASRNRGGNYGYTFGSGTRLTVV.

V is TRBV11-2 and J is TRBJ2-7; TRBD1 might be the D (5 bases). CDR3 length equals 14 residues. Trimming shortened V by 1 base and J by 2 bases, and 9 bases separated the two germline ends. Germline V gives CDR1 SGHAT, CDR2 FQNNGV. This CDR3 reads CASSLGQGTYEQYF. The CDR3 DNA reads as TGTGCCAGCAGCTTAGGGCAGGGAACCTACGAGCAGTACTTC.

Here the CDR3 DNA reads TGTGCCATCAGTGATTCCGGACAGGGGGCCACCGGGGAGCTGTTTTTT. Protein product: CAISDSGQGATGELFF. V is TRBV10-3 and J is TRBJ2-2; the match to TRBD1 covers 11 bases. The CDR3 covers 16 residues. Germline V gene lookup returns CDR1 ENHRY and CDR2 SYGVKD. J lost 4 bases, V lost 3 bases, and 4 bases had no gene match.

V usage is TRBV10-1 and J usage is TRBJ1-1, with D uncertain. The CDR3 totals 15 residues. Trimming took 0 bases from V and 4 from J, leaving 12 bases between them. Per the germline V gene, CDR1 is WNHNN and CDR2 is SYGVQD (reference sequence). The CDR3: CASSESPLQSTEAFF. The CDR3 DNA follows: TGCGCCAGCAGTGAGTCCCCTTTACAGAGCACTGAAGCTTTCTTT.

V usage is TRBV5-1 and J usage is TRBJ2-5, with TRBD2 matching 16 bases. The CDR3 sequence is 16 residues long. V lost 4 bases to trimming and J lost 3 bases; unmatched junction nucleotides: 3. CDR1 and CDR2 (germline): SGHRS, YFSETQ. The CDR3 is CASSAGTSGGEETQYF. DNA of the CDR3: TGCGCCAGCAGCGCCGGGACTAGCGGGGGGGAAGAGACCCAGTACTTC.

This chain links TRBV29-1 with TRBJ2-5, with TRBD1 as a possible D gene (7 bases). Germline V gene data show CDR1 as SQVTM and CDR2 as ANQGSEA. V shed 6 bases and J shed 7 bases, with 15 bases lying between them. This CDR3 contains 12 residues. This chain's CDR3 is CSVEGAGVTQYF. The CDR3, as DNA: TGCAGCGTGGAGGGGGCTGGGGTGACCCAGTACTTC. Full variable domain (remainder filled in from reference TRBV29-1 and TRBJ2-5): SAVISQKPSRDICQRGTSLTIQCQVDSQVTMMFWYRQQPGQSLTLIATANQGSEATYESGFVIDKFPISRPNLTFSTLTVSNMSPEDSSIYLCSVEGAGVTQYFGPGTRLLVL.

There are a few counts of this clone. The V gene is TRBV5-1, the J gene TRBJ2-7; 8 bases match TRBD2. Germline V CDR1 and CDR2: SGHRS, YFSETQ. This CDR3 spans 15 amino acids. V lost 3 bases and J lost 3; bases outside the gene matches: 8. CDR3: CASSSLAGTLYEQYF. The CDR3 nucleotides are TGCGCCAGCAGCTCCTTAGCGGGAACCCTCTACGAGCAGTACTTC.

This clone was found a few times. The V and J genes are TRBV5-1 and TRBJ2-5; 11 nucleotides match TRBD2. The V gene's germline CDR1 is SGHRS and CDR2 YFSETQ. The CDR3 is 16 residues long. V dropped 0 bases and J dropped 2; count of bases not matched to a gene: 3. The DNA for the CDR3 is TGCGCCAGCAGCTTGGTCGCTAGCGGGGGGCAAGAGACCCAGTACTTC. Translation: CASSLVASGGQETQYF. Combining the CDR3 with reference TRBV5-1 and TRBJ2-5 gives the whole variable domain KAGVTQTPRYLIKTRGQQVTLSCSPISGHRSVSWYQQTPGQGLQFLFEYFSETQRNKGNFPGRFSGRQFSNSRSEMNVSTLELGDSALYLCASSLVASGGQETQYFGPGTRLLVL.

This clone was counted once. The rearrangement uses TRBV24-1 and TRBJ2-2; D gene uncertain. The CDR3 loop spans 14 amino acids. The V gene's germline CDR1 is KGHDR and CDR2 SFDVKD. V lost 1 base and J lost 3, with 5 bases in between. The CDR3 reads CATSDLTDTGELFF. CDR3 nucleotide sequence: TGTGCCACCAGTGATTTAACAGACACCGGGGAGCTGTTTTTT.

V usage is TRBV5-4 and J usage is TRBJ1-1, with a possible D match to TRBD1 (5 bases). Deletions cut 2 bases from V and 4 bases from J, with 9 bases between. Germline V gene lookup returns CDR1 SGHNT and CDR2 YYREEE (reference sequence). This CDR3 is 13 amino acids long. The CDR3 coding sequence is TGTGCCAGCAGCTTTGGGGGGGGCACTGAAGCTTTCTTT. Protein sequence: CASSFGGGTEAFF.

In its sample, this clone was seen once. CDR3 DNA sequence: TGTGCCAGCGGACAGGTCAACTCCTACGAGCAGTACTTC. Protein sequence: CASGQVNSYEQYF. The chain uses TRBV2 and TRBJ2-7; 7 nucleotides agree with TRBD1. CDR1 SNHLY and CDR2 FYNNEI come from the germline V gene. The CDR3 is 13 residues long. V gave up 8 bases and J gave up 0 bases; unmatched junction bases: 4.

V and J are TRBV7-2 and TRBJ2-2; 10 bases are shared with TRBD1. This CDR3 comprises 15 residues. Trimming took 5 bases from V and 5 from J; bases not matched to a gene: 5. Germline loops: CDR1 SGHTA, CDR2 FQGNSA. The DNA for the CDR3 is TGTGCCAGCAGCGGCCGGGACAGGGGAACCGGGGAGCTGTTTTTT. Residues: CASSGRDRGTGELFF.

The rearrangement uses TRBV11-2 and TRBJ2-3; 9 bases match TRBD2. Germline CDR1 SGHAT, CDR2 FQNNGV. The trim removed 5 bases at V and 3 bases at J, leaving 9 bases unmatched. The CDR3 loop spans 16 amino acids. The CDR3 DNA reads as TGTGCCAGCAGCCCGAGGGCGGGGGGGTTAACAGATACGCAGTATTTT. Translation: CASSPRAGGLTDTQYF.

The chain is built from TRBV5-5 and TRBJ1-6; 8 bases align to TRBD1. Germline lookup yields CDR1 SGHKS and CDR2 YYEKEE (reference sequence). The trim removed 2 bases at V and 8 bases at J, leaving 9 bases unmatched. This CDR3 is built from 16 residues. CDR3: CASSFLDRAIYSPLHF. The CDR3 DNA reads TGTGCCAGCAGCTTCTTGGACAGGGCAATTTATTCACCCCTCCACTTT.

The chain links TRBV6-6 to TRBJ1-5; D remains ambiguous. The CDR3 is 15 amino acids. Trimming removed 6 bases from V and 0 bases from J, with 12 bases in between. Germline V gene sequence: CDR1 MNHNY, CDR2 SVGAGI (reference sequence). The CDR3 bases are TGTGCCAGCAGACTACCTGGCAATAGCAATCAGCCCCAGCATTTT. It yields the protein CASRLPGNSNQPQHF.

In this sample, this clone turned up a few times. This sequence joins TRBV28 and TRBJ1-5; a possible D gene is TRBD1 (6 bases). Trimming removed 9 bases at V and 1 base at J, with 13 bases between. Looked up from germline, CDR1 is MDHEN and CDR2 is SYDVKM. This CDR3 has 14 residues. CDR3 in amino acids: CASSPGGSNQPQHF. As DNA, the CDR3 is TGTGCCAGTTCGCCGGGGGGCAGCAATCAGCCCCAGCATTTT.

The chain employs TRBV11-2 and TRBJ1-1, with TRBD1 matching 7 bases. CDR1 and CDR2 from the germline V gene are SGHAT and FQNNGV. Trimming cost V 4 bases and J 3 bases; bases outside gene matches: 14. The CDR3 is 17 amino acids. DNA for the CDR3: TGTGCCAGCAGCTGGGGTCCTATAGGCAGGGGGGACACTGAAGCTTTCTTT. It specifies CASSWGPIGRGDTEAFF. Full variable domain (outside the CDR3, taken from reference TRBV11-2 and TRBJ1-1): EAGVAQSPRYKIIEKRQSVAFWCNPISGHATLYWYQQILGQGPKLLIQFQNNGVVDDSQLPKDRFSAERLKGVDSTLKIQPAKLEDSAVYLCASSWGPIGRGDTEAFFGQGTRLTVV.

The V call is TRBV7-8, the J call TRBJ2-3, with D uncertain. Deletions cut 5 bases from V and 2 bases from J, with 5 bases between. Germline CDR1 reads SGHVS; CDR2 reads FQNEAQ. This CDR3 has 12 residues. The CDR3 DNA reads TGTGCCAGCAGCCCCTCCACAGATACGCAGTATTTT. Its translation is CASSPSTDTQYF.

This clone was observed a handful of times. The V gene is TRBV28, the J gene TRBJ2-5, with 10 bases aligning to TRBD1. Trimming took 5 bases from V and 5 from J; bases not matched to a gene: 8. Germline CDR1 and CDR2: MDHEN and SYDVKM. The CDR3 covers 15 residues. The CDR3 reads CASSTGTGVQETQYF. The CDR3 DNA is TGTGCCAGCAGTACCGGGACAGGGGTTCAGGAGACCCAGTACTTC.

V and J are TRBV5-1 and TRBJ2-1; D not resolved. From germline, CDR1 is SGHRS and CDR2 YFSETQ. The length of the CDR3 is 14 residues. V gave up 3 bases and J gave up 0 bases, with 7 bases separating them. The CDR3 here is CASSYPDSYNEQFF. The CDR3 nucleotides are TGCGCCAGCAGCTACCCAGACTCCTACAATGAGCAGTTCTTC.

The chain employs TRBV7-9 and TRBJ1-5; D unclear. The CDR3 loop spans 13 amino acids. CDR1 is SEHNR and CDR2 is FQNEAQ in the germline V gene (reference sequence). V lost 9 bases and J 7 bases, leaving 16 bases between the germline ends. CDR3 sequence reads: CASGTERGQPQHF. CDR3 DNA: TGTGCCAGTGGCACCGAGCGGGGACAGCCCCAGCATTTT.

The chain recombines TRBV5-1 with TRBJ1-2; 8 bases are a match to TRBD1. Trimming cost V 4 bases and J 8 bases; bases outside gene matches: 7. Per germline, CDR1 SGHRS and CDR2 YFSETQ. CDR3 length: 13 residues. The CDR3 is CASSPGQGEGYTF. CDR3 in DNA: TGCGCCAGCAGCCCAGGACAGGGCGAGGGCTACACCTTC.

The chain employs TRBV13 and TRBJ2-5; the match to TRBD2 covers 7 bases. V gave up 5 bases and J gave up 1 base; unmatched junction bases: 4. The length of the CDR3 is 14 residues. CDR1 and CDR2 (germline): PRHDT, FYEKMQ (reference sequence). The CDR3 DNA reads as TGTGCCAGCAGCCTAAGCGGGGTCCAAGAGACCCAGTACTTC. Its translation is CASSLSGVQETQYF. The entire variable domain, with the rest obtained from reference TRBV13 and TRBJ2-5, is as follows: AAGVIQSPRHLIKEKRETATLKCYPIPRHDTVYWYQQGPGQDPQFLISFYEKMQSDKGSIPDRFSAQQFSDYHSELNMSSLELGDSALYFCASSLSGVQETQYFGPGTRLLVL.

This clone has just one count. The gene calls are TRBV5-1 and TRBJ1-2, with D perhaps matching TRBD1 (5 bases). The germline V gene encodes CDR1 SGHRS and CDR2 YFSETQ. V was trimmed by 2 bases and J by 4 bases, leaving 9 bases between them. The CDR3 contains 13 residues. The chain's CDR3 is CASSFTTAYGYTF. The CDR3 DNA reads TGCGCCAGCAGCTTTACGACAGCCTATGGCTACACCTTC.

This rearrangement joins TRBV18 to TRBJ1-3; 8 nucleotides agree with TRBD1. V trimming: 5 bases; J trimming: 0 bases; junction bases outside the gene matches: 3. Germline V gene lookup returns CDR1 KGHSH and CDR2 LQKENI. This CDR3 has 15 amino acids. The CDR3 loop is CASSGTGNSGNTIYF. The CDR3 DNA reads as TGTGCCAGCTCAGGGACAGGAAACTCTGGAAACACCATATATTTT.

J is TRBJ2-1 and V is TRBV5-1, with 10 bases aligning to TRBD1. After removal of 0 bases from V and 8 bases from J, the junction contained 5 bases not matched to a gene. The CDR3 runs 15 residues. Germline V gene sequence: CDR1 SGHRS, CDR2 YFSETQ. The CDR3: CASSLVGQGLDEQFF. DNA for the CDR3: TGCGCCAGCAGCTTGGTGGGACAGGGGCTGGATGAGCAGTTCTTC.

The chain links TRBV6-5 to TRBJ1-1; D is ambiguous. Germline V gene data show CDR1 as MNHEY and CDR2 as SVGAGI. The CDR3 loop spans 13 amino acids. V was trimmed by 0 bases and J by 7 bases, leaving 9 bases between them. The CDR3 sequence is CASSYSRRNEAFF. In nucleotides, the CDR3 is TGTGCCAGCAGTTACTCGAGGAGGAATGAAGCTTTCTTT.